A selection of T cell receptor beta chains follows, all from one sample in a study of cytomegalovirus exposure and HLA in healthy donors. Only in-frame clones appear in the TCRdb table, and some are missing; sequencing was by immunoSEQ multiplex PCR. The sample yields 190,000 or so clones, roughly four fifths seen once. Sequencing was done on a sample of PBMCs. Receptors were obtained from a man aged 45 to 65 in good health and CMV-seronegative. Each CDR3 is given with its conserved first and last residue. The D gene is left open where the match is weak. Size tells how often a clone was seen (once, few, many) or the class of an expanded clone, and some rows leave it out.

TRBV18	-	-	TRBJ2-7	CASSPRLDSEQYF	TGTGCCAGCTCACCACGGTTAGATTCTGAGCAGTACTTC
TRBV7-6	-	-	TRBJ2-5	CASSPTGVKQETQYF	TGTGCCAGCAGTCCGACCGGGGTAAAGCAAGAGACCCAGTACTTC
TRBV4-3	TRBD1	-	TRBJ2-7	CASSQSGTGGTEQYF	TGCGCCAGCAGCCAATCCGGGACAGGGGGGACCGAGCAGTACTTC
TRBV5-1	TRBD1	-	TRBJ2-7	CASSMDRGGYEQYF	TGCGCCAGCAGCATGGACAGGGGCGGCTACGAGCAGTACTTC
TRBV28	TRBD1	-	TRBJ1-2	CASSSPRWRQGDGYTF	TGTGCCAGCAGTTCCCCTCGTTGGAGACAGGGTGATGGCTACACCTTC
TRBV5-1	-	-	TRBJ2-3	CASSPSRGTTDTQYF	TGCGCCAGCAGCCCCTCCCGGGGGACCACAGATACGCAGTATTTT
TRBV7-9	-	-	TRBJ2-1	CASRGNEQFF	TGTGCCAGCCGGGGGAATGAGCAGTTCTTC
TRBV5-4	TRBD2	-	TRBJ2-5	CASSLPGREETQYF	TGTGCCAGCAGCTTGCCCGGGAGGGAAGAGACCCAGTACTTC
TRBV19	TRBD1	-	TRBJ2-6	CASSIASLGQGRSGANVLTF	TGTGCCAGTAGTATAGCCAGTTTGGGACAGGGGAGGTCTGGGGCCAACGTCCTGACTTTC
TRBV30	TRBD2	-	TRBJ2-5	CAWRLAGAQTQYF	TGTGCCTGGAGACTAGCGGGAGCACAGACCCAGTACTTC
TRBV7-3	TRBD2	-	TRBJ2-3	CASSPRLAGVADTQYF	TGTGCCAGCAGCCCCCGTCTAGCGGGAGTGGCAGATACGCAGTATTTT
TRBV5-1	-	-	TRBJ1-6	CASSSTATGSPLHF	TGCGCCAGCAGCTCGACAGCTACAGGGTCACCCCTCCACTTT
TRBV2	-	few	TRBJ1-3	CASSSDRGAGNTIYF	TGTGCCAGCAGTTCGGATAGGGGCGCCGGAAACACCATATATTTT
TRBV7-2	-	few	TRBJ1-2	CASSLVGHGGDYGYTF	TGTGCCAGCAGCTTAGTAGGACATGGAGGGGACTATGGCTACACCTTC
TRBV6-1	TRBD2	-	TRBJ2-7	CASSDDSGSVYEQYF	TGTGCCAGCAGTGATGATAGCGGGAGTGTCTACGAGCAGTACTTC
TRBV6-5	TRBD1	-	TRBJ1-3	CASSYSTGVQNTIYF	TGTGCCAGCAGTTACTCGACAGGGGTACAGAACACCATATATTTT